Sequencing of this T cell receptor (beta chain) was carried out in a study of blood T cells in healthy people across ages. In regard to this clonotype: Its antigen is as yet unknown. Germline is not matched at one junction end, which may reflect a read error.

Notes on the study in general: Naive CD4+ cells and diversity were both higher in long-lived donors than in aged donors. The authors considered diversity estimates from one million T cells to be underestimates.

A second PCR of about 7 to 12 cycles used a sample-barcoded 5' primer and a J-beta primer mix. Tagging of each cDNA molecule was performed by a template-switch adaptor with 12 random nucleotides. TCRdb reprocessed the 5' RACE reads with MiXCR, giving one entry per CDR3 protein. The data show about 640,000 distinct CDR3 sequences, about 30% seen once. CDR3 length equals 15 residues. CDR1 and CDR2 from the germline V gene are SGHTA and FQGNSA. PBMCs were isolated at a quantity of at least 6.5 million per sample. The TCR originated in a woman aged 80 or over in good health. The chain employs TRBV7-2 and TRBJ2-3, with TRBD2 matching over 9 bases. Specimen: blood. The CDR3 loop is CASSYSGSGADTQYF. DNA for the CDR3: TGTGCCAGCAGCTATAGCGGGAGCGGCGCAGATACACAGTATTTT. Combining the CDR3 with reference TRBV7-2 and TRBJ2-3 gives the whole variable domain GAGVSQSPSNKVTEKGKDVELRCDPISGHTALYWYRQSLGQGLEFLIYFQGNSAPDKSGLPSDRFSAERTGGSVSTLTIQRTQQEDSAVYLCASSYSGSGADTQYFGPGTRLTVL.